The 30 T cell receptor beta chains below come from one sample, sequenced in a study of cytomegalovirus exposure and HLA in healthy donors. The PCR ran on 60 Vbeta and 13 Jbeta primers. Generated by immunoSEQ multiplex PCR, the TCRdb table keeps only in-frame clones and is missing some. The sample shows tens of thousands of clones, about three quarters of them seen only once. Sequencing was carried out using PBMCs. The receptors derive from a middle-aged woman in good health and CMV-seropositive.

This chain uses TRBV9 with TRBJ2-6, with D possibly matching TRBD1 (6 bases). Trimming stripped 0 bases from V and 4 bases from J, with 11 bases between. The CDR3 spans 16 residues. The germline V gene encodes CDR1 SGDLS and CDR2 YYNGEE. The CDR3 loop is CASSVVGGSGANVLTF. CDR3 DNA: TGTGCCAGCAGCGTAGTAGGGGGATCCGGGGCCAACGTCCTGACTTTC.

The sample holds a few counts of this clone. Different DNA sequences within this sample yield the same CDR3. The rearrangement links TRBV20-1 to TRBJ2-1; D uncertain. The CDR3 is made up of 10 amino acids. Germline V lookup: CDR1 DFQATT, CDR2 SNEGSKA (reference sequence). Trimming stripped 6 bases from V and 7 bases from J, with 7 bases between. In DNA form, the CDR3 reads TGCAGTGCGGAGAGGAATGAGCAGTTCTTC. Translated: CSAERNEQFF.

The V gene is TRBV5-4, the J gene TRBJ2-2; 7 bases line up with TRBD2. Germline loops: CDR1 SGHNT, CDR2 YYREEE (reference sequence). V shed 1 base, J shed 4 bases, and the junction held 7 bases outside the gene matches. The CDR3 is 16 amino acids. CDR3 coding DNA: TGTGCCAGCAGCTTGCAGGGAGGGTTATCCACCGGGGAGCTGTTTTTT. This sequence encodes CASSLQGGLSTGELFF. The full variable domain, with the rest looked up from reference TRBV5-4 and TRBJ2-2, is ETGVTQSPTHLIKTRGQQVTLRCSSQSGHNTVSWYQQALGQGPQFIFQYYREEENGRGNFPPRFSGLQFPNYSSELNVNALELDDSALYLCASSLQGGLSTGELFFGEGSRLTVL.

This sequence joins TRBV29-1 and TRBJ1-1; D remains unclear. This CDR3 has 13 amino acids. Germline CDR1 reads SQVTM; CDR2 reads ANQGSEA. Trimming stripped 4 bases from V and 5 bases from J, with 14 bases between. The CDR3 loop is CSVVEKAGTEAFF. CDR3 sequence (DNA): TGCAGCGTTGTTGAGAAGGCCGGGACTGAAGCTTTCTTT.

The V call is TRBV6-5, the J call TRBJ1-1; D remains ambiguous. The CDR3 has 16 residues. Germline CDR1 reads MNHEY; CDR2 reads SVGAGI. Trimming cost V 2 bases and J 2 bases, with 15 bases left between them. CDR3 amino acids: CASSYGAGLINTEAFF. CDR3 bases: TGTGCCAGCAGTTACGGTGCCGGACTGATAAACACTGAAGCTTTCTTT.

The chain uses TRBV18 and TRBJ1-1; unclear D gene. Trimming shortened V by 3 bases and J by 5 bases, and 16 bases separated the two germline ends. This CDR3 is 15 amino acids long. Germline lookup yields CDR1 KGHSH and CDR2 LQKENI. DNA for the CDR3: TGTGCCAGCTCACCCTTCACTTCAGACGGGACTGAAGCTTTCTTT. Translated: CASSPFTSDGTEAFF.

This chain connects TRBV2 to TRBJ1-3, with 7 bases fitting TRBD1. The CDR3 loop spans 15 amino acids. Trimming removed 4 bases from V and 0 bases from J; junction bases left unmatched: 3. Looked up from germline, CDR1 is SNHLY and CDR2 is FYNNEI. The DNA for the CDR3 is TGTGCCAGCAGTGGGGGACAGAGCTCTGGAAACACCATATATTTT. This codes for CASSGGQSSGNTIYF. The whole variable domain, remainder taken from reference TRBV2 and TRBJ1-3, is EPEVTQTPSHQVTQMGQEVILRCVPISNHLYFYWYRQILGQKVEFLVSFYNNEISEKSEIFDDQFSVERPDGSNFTLKIRSTKLEDSAMYFCASSGGQSSGNTIYFGEGSWLTVV.

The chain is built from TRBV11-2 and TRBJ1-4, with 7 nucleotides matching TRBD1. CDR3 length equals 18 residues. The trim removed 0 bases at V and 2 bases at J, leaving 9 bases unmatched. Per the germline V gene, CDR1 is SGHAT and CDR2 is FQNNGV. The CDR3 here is CASSLDRTQQGTNEKLFF. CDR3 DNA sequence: TGTGCCAGCAGCTTAGATCGGACCCAACAGGGGACTAATGAAAAACTGTTTTTT.

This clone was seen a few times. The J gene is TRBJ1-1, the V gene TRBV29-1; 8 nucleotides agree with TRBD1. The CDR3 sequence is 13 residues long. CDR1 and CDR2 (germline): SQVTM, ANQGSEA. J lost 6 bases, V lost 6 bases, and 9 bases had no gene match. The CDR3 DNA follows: TGCAGCGTGCAGGGGGCGTTTTTGGCTGAAGCTTTCTTT. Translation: CSVQGAFLAEAFF.

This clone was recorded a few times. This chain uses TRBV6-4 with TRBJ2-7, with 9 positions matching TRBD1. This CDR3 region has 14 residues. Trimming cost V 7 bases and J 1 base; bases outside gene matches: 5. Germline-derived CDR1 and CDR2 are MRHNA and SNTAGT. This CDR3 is CASNGGQGSYEQYF. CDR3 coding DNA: TGTGCCAGCAACGGAGGACAGGGGTCCTACGAGCAGTACTTC.

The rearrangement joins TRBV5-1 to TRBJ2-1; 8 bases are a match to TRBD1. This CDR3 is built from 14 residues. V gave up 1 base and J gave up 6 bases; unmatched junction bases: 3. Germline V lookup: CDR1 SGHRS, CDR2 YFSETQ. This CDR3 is CASSLTGGFNEQFF. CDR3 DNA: TGCGCCAGCAGCTTGACAGGGGGTTTCAATGAGCAGTTCTTC.

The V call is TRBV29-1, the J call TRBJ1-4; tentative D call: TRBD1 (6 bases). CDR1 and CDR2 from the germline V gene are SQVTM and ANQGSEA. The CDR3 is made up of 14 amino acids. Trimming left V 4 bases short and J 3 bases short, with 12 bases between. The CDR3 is CSVAGGMANEKLFF. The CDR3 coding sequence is TGCAGCGTTGCGGGGGGCATGGCTAATGAAAAACTGTTTTTT. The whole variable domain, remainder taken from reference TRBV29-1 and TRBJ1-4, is SAVISQKPSRDICQRGTSLTIQCQVDSQVTMMFWYRQQPGQSLTLIATANQGSEATYESGFVIDKFPISRPNLTFSTLTVSNMSPEDSSIYLCSVAGGMANEKLFFGSGTQLSVL.

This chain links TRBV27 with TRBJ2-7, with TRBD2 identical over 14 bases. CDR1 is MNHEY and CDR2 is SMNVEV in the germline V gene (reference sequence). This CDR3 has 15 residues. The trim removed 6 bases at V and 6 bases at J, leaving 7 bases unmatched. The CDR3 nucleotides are TGTGCCAGCAGCAAGGGGACTAGCGGGAGAAGCGAGCAGTACTTC. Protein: CASSKGTSGRSEQYF.

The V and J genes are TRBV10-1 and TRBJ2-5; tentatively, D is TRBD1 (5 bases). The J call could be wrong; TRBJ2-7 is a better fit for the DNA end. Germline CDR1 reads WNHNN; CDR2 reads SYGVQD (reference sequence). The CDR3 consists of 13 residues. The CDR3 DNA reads TGCGCCAGCAGTGTGCCAGGGCCCTACGAGCAGTACTTC. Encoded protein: CASSVPGPYEQYF.

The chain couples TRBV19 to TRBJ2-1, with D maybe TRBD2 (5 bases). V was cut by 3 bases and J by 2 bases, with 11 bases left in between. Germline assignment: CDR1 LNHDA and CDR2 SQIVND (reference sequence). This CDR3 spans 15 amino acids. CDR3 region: CASSMRADPYNEQFF. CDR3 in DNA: TGTGCCAGTAGTATGAGGGCAGATCCCTACAATGAGCAGTTCTTC. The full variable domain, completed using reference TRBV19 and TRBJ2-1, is DGGITQSPKYLFRKEGQNVTLSCEQNLNHDAMYWYRQDPGQGLRLIYYSQIVNDFQKGDIAEGYSVSREKKESFPLTVTSAQKNPTAFYLCASSMRADPYNEQFFGPGTRLTVL.

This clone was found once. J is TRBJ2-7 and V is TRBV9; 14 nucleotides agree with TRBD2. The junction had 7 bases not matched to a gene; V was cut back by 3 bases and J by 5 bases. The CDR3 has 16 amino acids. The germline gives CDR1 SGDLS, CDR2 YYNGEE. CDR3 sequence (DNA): TGTGCCAGCAGCGCCCAAGTGGGACTAGCGGGAGACGAGCAGTACTTC. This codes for CASSAQVGLAGDEQYF.

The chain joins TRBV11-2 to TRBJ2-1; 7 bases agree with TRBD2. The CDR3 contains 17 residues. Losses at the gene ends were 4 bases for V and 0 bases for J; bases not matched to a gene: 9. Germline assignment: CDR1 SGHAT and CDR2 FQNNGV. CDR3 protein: CASSSDLAANSYNEQFF. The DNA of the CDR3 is TGTGCCAGCAGCTCCGATCTAGCGGCAAACTCCTACAATGAGCAGTTCTTC. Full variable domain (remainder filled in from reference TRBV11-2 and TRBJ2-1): EAGVAQSPRYKIIEKRQSVAFWCNPISGHATLYWYQQILGQGPKLLIQFQNNGVVDDSQLPKDRFSAERLKGVDSTLKIQPAKLEDSAVYLCASSSDLAANSYNEQFFGPGTRLTVL.

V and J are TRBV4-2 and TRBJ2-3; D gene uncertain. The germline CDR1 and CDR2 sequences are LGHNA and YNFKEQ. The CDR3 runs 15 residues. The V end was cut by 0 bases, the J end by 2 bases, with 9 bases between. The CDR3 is CASSQEVTNTDTQYF. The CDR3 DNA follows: TGTGCCAGCAGCCAAGAGGTTACTAACACAGATACGCAGTATTTT.

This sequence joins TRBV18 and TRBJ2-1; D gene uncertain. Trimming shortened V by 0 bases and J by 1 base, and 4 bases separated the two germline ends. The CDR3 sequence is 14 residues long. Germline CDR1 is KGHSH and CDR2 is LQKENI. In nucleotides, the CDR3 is TGTGCCAGCTCACCACCCAGTTCCTACAATGAGCAGTTCTTC. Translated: CASSPPSSYNEQFF. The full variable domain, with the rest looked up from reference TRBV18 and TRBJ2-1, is NAGVMQNPRHLVRRRGQEARLRCSPMKGHSHVYWYRQLPEEGLKFMVYLQKENIIDESGMPKERFSAEFPKEGPSILRIQQVVRGDSAAYFCASSPPSSYNEQFFGPGTRLTVL.

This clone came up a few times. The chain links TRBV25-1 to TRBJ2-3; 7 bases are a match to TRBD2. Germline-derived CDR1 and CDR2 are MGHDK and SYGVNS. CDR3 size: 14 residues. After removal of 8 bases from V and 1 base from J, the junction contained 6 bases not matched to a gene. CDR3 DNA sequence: TGTGCCAGCGGACTAGGAGCTGGCACAGATACGCAGTATTTT. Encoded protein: CASGLGAGTDTQYF.

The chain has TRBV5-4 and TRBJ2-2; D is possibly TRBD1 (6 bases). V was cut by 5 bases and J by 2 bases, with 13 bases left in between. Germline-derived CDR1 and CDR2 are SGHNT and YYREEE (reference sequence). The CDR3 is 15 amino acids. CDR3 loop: CASRSGVGNTGELFF. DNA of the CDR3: TGTGCCAGCAGGTCAGGGGTAGGAAACACCGGGGAGCTGTTTTTT.

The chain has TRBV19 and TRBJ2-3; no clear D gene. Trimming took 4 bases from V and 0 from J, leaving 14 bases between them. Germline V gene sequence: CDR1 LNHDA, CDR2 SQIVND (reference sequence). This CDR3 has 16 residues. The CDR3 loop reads CASSNWVGGSTDTQYF. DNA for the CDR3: TGTGCCAGTAGTAATTGGGTTGGCGGTAGCACAGATACGCAGTATTTT.

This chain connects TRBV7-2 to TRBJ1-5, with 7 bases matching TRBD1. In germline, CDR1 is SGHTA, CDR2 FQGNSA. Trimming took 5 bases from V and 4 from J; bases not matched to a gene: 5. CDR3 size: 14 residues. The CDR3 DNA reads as TGTGCCAGCAGCCTCGACAGGGATAATCAGCCCCAGCATTTT. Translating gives CASSLDRDNQPQHF.

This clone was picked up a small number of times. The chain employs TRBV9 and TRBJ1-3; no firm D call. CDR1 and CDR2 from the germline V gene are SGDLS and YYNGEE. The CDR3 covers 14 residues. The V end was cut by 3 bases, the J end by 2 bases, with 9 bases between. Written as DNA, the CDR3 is TGTGCCAGCAGCGCGGGAACAGCTGGAAACACCATATATTTT. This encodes CASSAGTAGNTIYF.

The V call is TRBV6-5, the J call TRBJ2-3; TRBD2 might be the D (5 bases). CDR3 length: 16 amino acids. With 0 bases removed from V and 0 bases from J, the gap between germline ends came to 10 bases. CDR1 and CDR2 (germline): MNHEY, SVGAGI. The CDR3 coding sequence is TGTGCCAGCAGTTACTCAGGACTGACTAGCACAGATACGCAGTATTTT. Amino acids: CASSYSGLTSTDTQYF.

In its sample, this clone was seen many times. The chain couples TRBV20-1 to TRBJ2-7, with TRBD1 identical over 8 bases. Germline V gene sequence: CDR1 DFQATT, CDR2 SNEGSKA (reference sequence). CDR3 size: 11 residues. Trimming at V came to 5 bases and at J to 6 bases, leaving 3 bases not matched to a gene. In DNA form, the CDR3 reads TGCAGTGCTGCCGACAGGGGCGAGCAGTACTTC. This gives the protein CSAADRGEQYF.

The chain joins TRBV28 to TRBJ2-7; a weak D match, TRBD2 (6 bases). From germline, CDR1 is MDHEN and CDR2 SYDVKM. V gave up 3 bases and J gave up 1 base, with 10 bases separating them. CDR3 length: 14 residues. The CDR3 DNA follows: TGTGCCAGCAGTTTTCCGCTAGCGTCCTACGAGCAGTACTTC. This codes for CASSFPLASYEQYF.

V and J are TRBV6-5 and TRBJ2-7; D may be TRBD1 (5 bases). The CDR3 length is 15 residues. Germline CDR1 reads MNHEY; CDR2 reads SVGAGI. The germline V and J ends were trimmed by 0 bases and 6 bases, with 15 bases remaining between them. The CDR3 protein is CASSYSRQGATEQYF. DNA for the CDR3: TGTGCCAGCAGTTACTCAAGGCAGGGTGCGACCGAGCAGTACTTC.

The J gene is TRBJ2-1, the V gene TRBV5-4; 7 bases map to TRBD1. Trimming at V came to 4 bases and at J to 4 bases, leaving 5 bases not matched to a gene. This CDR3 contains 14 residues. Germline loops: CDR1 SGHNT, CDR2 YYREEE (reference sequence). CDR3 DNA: TGTGCCAGCAGCCCCCTGGACAGGTACAATGAGCAGTTCTTC. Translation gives CASSPLDRYNEQFF.

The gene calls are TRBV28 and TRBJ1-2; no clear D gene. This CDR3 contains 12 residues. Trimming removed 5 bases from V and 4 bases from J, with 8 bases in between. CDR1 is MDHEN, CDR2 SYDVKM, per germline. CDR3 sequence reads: CASSQISYGYTF. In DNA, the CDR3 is TGTGCCAGCAGTCAAATTAGCTATGGCTACACCTTC.